There are a few counts of the clone carrying this T cell receptor beta chain. Its specificity is not known. This record comes from a study of regulatory T cells in long-lasting Graves disease. Losses at the gene ends were 3 bases for V and 2 bases for J; bases not matched to a gene: 10. Germline CDR1 is DFQATT and CDR2 is SNEGSKA (reference sequence). There are 15 residues in the CDR3. General study findings and limits: Favored gene segments in persistent disease were TRBV28, TRBJ1-2 and TRBJ2-5.

Time point of the sample: newly diagnosed GD, antithyroid drugs for less than 3 months. The TCR library used RNA extracted from PBMCs. Arm-PCR of CDR3 regions with iRepertoire HTBI primers generated TCR beta libraries. TCRdb reprocessed the multiplex PCR reads with MiXCR, giving one entry per CDR3 protein. Among 560,000 or so distinct CDR3 sequences, 15% to 20% were seen once, and the ten largest hold 12%. This sample was also put to use in a study of T cells in Graves' hyperthyroidism and ophthalmopathy.

V and J are TRBV20-1 and TRBJ2-7; 7 bases are a match to TRBD1. The clonotype was recovered from a man aged 18 to 29 with Graves disease. The source material was peripheral blood mononuclear cells (PBMCs), sampled at new diagnosis, from a patient treated with antithyroid drugs. CDR3 residues: CSARGRQGPTYEQYF. CDR3 nucleotides: TGCAGTGCTAGGGGCCGACAGGGACCAACCTACGAGCAGTACTTC.